These 8 T cell receptor beta chains originate from one sample sequenced in a study of cytomegalovirus exposure and HLA in healthy donors. The PCR ran on 60 Vbeta and 13 Jbeta primers. Sequencing was performed with immunoSEQ multiplex PCR; in TCRdb, only in-frame clones are kept and a portion is missing. The sample consists of about 200,000 clones, 70% to 80% of them appearing once. Sequenced: PBMCs. These receptors came from a woman aged 30 to 39 in good health and CMV-seropositive.

V and J are TRBV4-2 and TRBJ1-4; no reliable D call. The V gene's germline CDR1 is LGHNA and CDR2 YNFKEQ. The length of the CDR3 is 20 residues. V was cut by 1 base and J by 8 bases, with 29 bases left in between. In DNA form, the CDR3 reads TGTGCCAGCAGCCAAGCGTACGCGTTTTCAAGGGTTACAGCGGGGGAAAAACTGTTTTTT. This encodes CASSQAYAFSRVTAGEKLFF.

The V and J genes are TRBV28 and TRBJ1-5; 7 bases are shared with TRBD1. The CDR3 spans 16 residues. Trimming at V came to 5 bases and at J to 2 bases, leaving 9 bases not matched to a gene. Germline CDR1 is MDHEN and CDR2 is SYDVKM. The chain's CDR3 is CASSIEGRGGNQPQHF. The DNA of the CDR3 is TGTGCCAGCAGTATAGAGGGCAGGGGGGGCAATCAGCCCCAGCATTTT.

The count of this clone is one. CDR3 nucleotide sequence: TGTGCCAGCAGCGAACAGGGGTTCGGGAACACTGAAGCTTTCTTT. This gives the protein CASSEQGFGNTEAFF. The V call is TRBV7-9, the J call TRBJ1-1; TRBD1 aligns across 7 bases. The CDR3 is 15 residues long. V lost 5 bases and J lost 1; bases outside the gene matches: 7. Germline V gene data show CDR1 as SEHNR and CDR2 as FQNEAQ (reference sequence).

This clone was counted once. The rearrangement joins TRBV10-3 to TRBJ2-1; no firm D call. Germline V gives CDR1 ENHRY, CDR2 SYGVKD. The CDR3 runs to 14 residues. V shed 4 bases and J shed 6 bases, with 13 bases lying between them. CDR3 nucleotide sequence: TGTGCCATCAGTGGGAGAGGAGAACTCAATGAGCAGTTCTTC. Amino acids: CAISGRGELNEQFF.

V usage is TRBV29-1 and J usage is TRBJ1-1; no definite D call. The CDR3 consists of 13 residues. Trimming took off 3 bases at V and 2 bases at J, with 10 bases between the two ends. Germline assignment: CDR1 SQVTM and CDR2 ANQGSEA. The CDR3 spells CSVDPGKNTEAFF. The CDR3 bases are TGCAGCGTTGACCCGGGGAAAAACACTGAAGCTTTCTTT. The entire variable domain, with the rest obtained from reference TRBV29-1 and TRBJ1-1, is as follows: SAVISQKPSRDICQRGTSLTIQCQVDSQVTMMFWYRQQPGQSLTLIATANQGSEATYESGFVIDKFPISRPNLTFSTLTVSNMSPEDSSIYLCSVDPGKNTEAFFGQGTRLTVV.

V usage is TRBV2 and J usage is TRBJ1-3, with TRBD1 matching over 7 bases. J lost 0 bases, V lost 6 bases, and 11 bases had no gene match. CDR3 length: 17 amino acids. Germline CDR1 and CDR2: SNHLY and FYNNEI. CDR3 protein: CASRPGQTPSSGNTIYF. The CDR3 DNA reads TGTGCCAGCAGACCGGGACAGACGCCTAGCTCTGGAAACACCATATATTTT.

The rearrangement uses TRBV28 and TRBJ1-2; 7 positions match TRBD1. Germline assignment: CDR1 MDHEN and CDR2 SYDVKM. V gave up 4 bases and J gave up 8 bases; unmatched junction bases: 7. This CDR3 spans 13 amino acids. CDR3 in amino acids: CASSSSGQEGYTF. CDR3 bases: TGTGCCAGCAGTTCATCTGGACAGGAGGGCTACACCTTC.

This clone has a single count. This chain connects TRBV9 to TRBJ2-1, with TRBD2 matching over 11 bases. CDR3 length: 15 amino acids. The junction had 4 bases not matched to a gene; V was cut back by 4 bases and J by 4 bases. CDR1 SGDLS and CDR2 YYNGEE come from the germline V gene. The CDR3 nucleotides are TGTGCCAGCAGCATGACTAGCGGGGATTACAATGAGCAGTTCTTC. Its translation is CASSMTSGDYNEQFF.